This T cell receptor beta chain was observed in a study of blood T cell repertoires in COVID-19. For the study at large: Sites across the United States, Italy and Spain contributed samples from acute and convalescent COVID-19. Sources were T cells, B-cell-depleted T cells, or PBMCs; the material itself was cDNA or gDNA.

In the authors' workflow: The authors estimated nucleated cell counts from reference gene primer amplification. Sequenced by immunoSEQ multiplex PCR; TCRdb stores in-frame clones only, minus some. The V and J calls and the clone size are those of that table, but D and trimming were determined from the DNA. This sample yields fewer than 350,000 clones, of which 81% are seen a single time; around 2.9% belongs to the top ten. The CDR3 is made up of 12 amino acids. V shed 0 bases and J shed 5 bases, with 4 bases lying between them. Germline-derived CDR1 and CDR2 are KGHSH and LQKENI. The chain recombines TRBV18 with TRBJ2-5; D ambiguous. The origin of this receptor is a woman in her sixties or seventies with active or convalescent COVID-19. Specimen: peripheral blood. CDR3 nucleotide sequence: TGTGCCAGCTCACCACCGGAGGAGACCCAGTACTTC. As protein: CASSPPEETQYF.